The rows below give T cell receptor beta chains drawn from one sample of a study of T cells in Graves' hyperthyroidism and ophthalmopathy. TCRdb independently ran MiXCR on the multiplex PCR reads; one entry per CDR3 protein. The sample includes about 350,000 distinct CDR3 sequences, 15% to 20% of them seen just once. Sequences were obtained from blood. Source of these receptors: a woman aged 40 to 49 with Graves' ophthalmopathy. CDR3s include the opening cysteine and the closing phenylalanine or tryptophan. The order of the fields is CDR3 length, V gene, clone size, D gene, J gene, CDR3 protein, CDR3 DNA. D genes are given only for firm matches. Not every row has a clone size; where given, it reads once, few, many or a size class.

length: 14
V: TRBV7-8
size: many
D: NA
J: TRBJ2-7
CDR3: CASSLRDIGYEQYF
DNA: TGTGCCAGCAGCCTCCGGGACATCGGCTACGAGCAGTACTTC

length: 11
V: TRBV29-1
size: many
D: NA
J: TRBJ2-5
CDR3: CSVALQETQYF
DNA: TGCAGCGTCGCACTCCAAGAGACCCAGTACTTC

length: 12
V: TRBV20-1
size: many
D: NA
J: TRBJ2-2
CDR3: CSARHGRGELFF
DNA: TGCAGTGCTAGACACGGGAGAGGGGAGCTGTTTTTT

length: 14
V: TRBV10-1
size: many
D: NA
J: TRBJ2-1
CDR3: CASSRGSSYNEQFF
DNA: TGCGCCAGCAGTCGGGGGAGCTCCTACAATGAGCAGTTCTTC

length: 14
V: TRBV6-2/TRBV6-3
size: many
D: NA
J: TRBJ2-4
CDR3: CASSPGPARNIQYF
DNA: TGTGCCAGCAGTCCCGGTCCCGCCAGGAACATTCAGTACTTC

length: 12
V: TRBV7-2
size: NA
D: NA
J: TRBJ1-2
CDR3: CASILASADYSF
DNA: TGTGCCAGCATCCTCGCTTCGGCCGACTACAGCTTC

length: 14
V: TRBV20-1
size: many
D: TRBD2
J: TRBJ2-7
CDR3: CSAPFSGRIYEQYF
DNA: TGCAGTGCTCCTTTTAGCGGGAGAATCTACGAGCAGTACTTC

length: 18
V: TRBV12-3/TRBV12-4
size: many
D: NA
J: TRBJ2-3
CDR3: CASSLGAGLARSTDTQYF
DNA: TGTGCCAGCAGTTTAGGGGCCGGACTTGCTCGAAGCACAGATACGCAGTATTTT

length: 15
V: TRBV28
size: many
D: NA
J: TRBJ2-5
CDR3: CASIEGAVNQETQYF
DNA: TGTGCCAGCATTGAGGGTGCGGTGAACCAAGAGACCCAGTACTTC

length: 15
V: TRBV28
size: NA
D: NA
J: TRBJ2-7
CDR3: CASSPLGGATYEQYF
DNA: TGTGCCAGCAGTCCCCTGGGGGGAGCGACCTACGAGCAGTACTTC

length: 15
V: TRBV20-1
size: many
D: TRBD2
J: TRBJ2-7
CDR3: CSARSPGSGKYEQYF
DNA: TGCAGTGCTAGGTCACCCGGAAGCGGGAAGTACGAGCAGTACTTC

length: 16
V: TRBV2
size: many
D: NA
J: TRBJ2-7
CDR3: CASGAEVTYTAVEQYF
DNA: TGTGCCAGCGGGGCCGAAGTTACCTATACAGCGGTCGAGCAGTACTTC

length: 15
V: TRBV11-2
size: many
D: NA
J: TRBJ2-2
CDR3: CASSQTLSNTGELFF
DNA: TGTGCCAGCAGCCAAACCCTTTCGAACACCGGGGAGCTGTTTTTT

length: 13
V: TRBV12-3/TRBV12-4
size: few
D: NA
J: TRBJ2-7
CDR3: CASRDRPWNEQYF
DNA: TGTGCCAGCAGAGACAGGCCCTGGAACGAGCAGTACTTC

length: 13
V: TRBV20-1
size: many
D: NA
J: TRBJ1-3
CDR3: CSARLGSGNTIYF
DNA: TGCAGTGCTAGACTAGGCTCTGGAAACACCATATATTTT

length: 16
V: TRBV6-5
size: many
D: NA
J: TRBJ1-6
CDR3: CASSYGGLRDNSPLHF
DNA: TGTGCCAGCAGTTACGGAGGGCTTCGAGATAATTCACCCCTCCACTTT

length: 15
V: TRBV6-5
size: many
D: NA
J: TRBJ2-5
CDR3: CASSYGGGNQETQYF
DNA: TGTGCCAGCAGTTACGGAGGAGGGAACCAAGAGACCCAGTACTTC

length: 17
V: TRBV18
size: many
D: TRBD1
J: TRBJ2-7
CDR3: CASSLTGTGGSGYEQYF
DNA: TGTGCCAGCTCACTAACCGGGACAGGGGGCTCTGGCTACGAGCAGTACTTC

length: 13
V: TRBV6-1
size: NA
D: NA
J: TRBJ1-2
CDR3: CASRRTGKDGYTF
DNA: TGTGCCAGCAGGCGTACAGGAAAGGATGGCTACACCTTC

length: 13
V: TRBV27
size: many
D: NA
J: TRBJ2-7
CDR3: CASHSRGSGEQYF
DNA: TGTGCCAGCCACAGCAGAGGTTCTGGCGAGCAGTACTTC

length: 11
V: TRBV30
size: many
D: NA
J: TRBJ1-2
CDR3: CAWISDHGYTF
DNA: TGTGCCTGGATCTCTGACCATGGCTACACCTTC

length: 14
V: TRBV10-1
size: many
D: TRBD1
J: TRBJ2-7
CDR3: CASSGGTGSHEQYF
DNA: TGCGCCAGCAGTGGGGGGACAGGGTCCCACGAGCAGTACTTC

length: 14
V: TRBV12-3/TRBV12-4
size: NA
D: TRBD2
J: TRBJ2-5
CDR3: CASMTAGGQETQYF
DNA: TGTGCCAGCATGACCGCGGGGGGACAAGAGACCCAGTACTTC

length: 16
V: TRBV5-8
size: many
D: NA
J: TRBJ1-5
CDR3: CASSLGTSPSAQPQHF
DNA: TGTGCCAGCAGCTTGGGGACTTCTCCCTCGGCGCAGCCCCAGCATTTT

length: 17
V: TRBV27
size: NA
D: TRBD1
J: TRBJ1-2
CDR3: CASSLSWDRGRRYGYTF
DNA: TGTGCCAGCAGTTTATCTTGGGACAGGGGTCGGCGGTATGGCTACACCTTC

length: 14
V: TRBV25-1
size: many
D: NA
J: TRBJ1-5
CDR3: CANSPQTANQPQHF
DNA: TGTGCCAACAGTCCCCAGACTGCAAATCAGCCCCAGCATTTT

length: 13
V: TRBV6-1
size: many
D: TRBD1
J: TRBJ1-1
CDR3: CASRTGKNTEAFF
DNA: TGTGCCAGTCGGACAGGCAAGAACACTGAAGCTTTCTTT

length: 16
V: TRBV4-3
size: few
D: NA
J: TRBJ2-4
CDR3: CASSPEAAGGTNIQYF
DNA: TGCGCCAGCAGCCCCGAGGCCGCTGGGGGGACAAACATTCAGTACTTC

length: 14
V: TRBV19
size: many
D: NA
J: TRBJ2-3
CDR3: CASSLTHTADTQYF
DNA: TGTGCCAGTAGTCTGACTCATACGGCAGATACGCAGTATTTT

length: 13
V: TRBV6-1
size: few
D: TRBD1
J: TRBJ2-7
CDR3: CASRRTGNYEQYF
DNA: TGTGCCAGCAGAAGGACAGGCAACTACGAGCAGTACTTC

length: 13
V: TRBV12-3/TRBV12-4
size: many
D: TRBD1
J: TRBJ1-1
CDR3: CASTLGQGAEAFF
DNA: TGTGCCAGCACCCTGGGACAGGGCGCTGAAGCTTTCTTT

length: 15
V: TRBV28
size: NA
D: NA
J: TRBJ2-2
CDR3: CASGRLEWITGELFF
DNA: TGTGCCAGCGGAAGACTAGAATGGATTACCGGGGAGCTGTTTTTT

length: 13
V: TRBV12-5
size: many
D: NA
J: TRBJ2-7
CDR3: CASGLTSRGEQYF
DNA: TGTGCTAGTGGTTTGACCTCGAGAGGCGAGCAGTACTTC

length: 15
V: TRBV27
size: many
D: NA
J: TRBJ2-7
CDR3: CASSYPRDGTYEQYF
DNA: TGTGCCAGCAGTTACCCCAGGGACGGCACCTACGAGCAGTACTTC

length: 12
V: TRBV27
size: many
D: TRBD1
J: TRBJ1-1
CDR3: CASKGTGVEAFF
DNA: TGTGCCAGCAAAGGGACAGGGGTTGAAGCTTTCTTT

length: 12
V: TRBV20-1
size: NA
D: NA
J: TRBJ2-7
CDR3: CSASYSSYEQYF
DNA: TGCAGTGCTAGCTACAGCTCCTACGAGCAGTACTTC

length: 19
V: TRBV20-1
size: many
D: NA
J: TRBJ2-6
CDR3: CSARSVAPGLLSGANVLTF
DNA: TGCAGTGCTAGATCAGTCGCTCCGGGACTCCTCTCTGGGGCCAACGTCCTGACTTTC

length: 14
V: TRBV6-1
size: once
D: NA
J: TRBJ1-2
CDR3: CASRGAGANYGYTF
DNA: TGTGCCAGCAGGGGAGCGGGAGCTAACTATGGCTACACCTTC

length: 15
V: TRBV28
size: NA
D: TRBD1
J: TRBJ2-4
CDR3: CASSRGGQGVSIQYF
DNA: TGTGCCAGCAGCCGAGGTGGACAGGGCGTCAGCATTCAGTACTTC

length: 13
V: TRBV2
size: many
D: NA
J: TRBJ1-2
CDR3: CASSDRRNYGYTF
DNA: TGTGCCAGCAGTGATCGACGAAACTATGGCTACACCTTC

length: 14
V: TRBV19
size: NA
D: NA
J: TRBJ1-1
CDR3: CASTPPPGTLEAFF
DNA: TGTGCCAGTACCCCCCCTCCGGGCACTCTAGAAGCTTTCTTT

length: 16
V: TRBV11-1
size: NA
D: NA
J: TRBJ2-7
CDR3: CASSFGGLVLTYEQYF
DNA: TGTGCCAGCAGCTTCGGGGGACTTGTTCTGACCTACGAGCAGTACTTC

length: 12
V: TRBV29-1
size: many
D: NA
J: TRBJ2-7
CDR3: CSVEGQGQQEYF
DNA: TGCAGCGTTGAAGGGCAGGGACAACAAGAGTACTTC

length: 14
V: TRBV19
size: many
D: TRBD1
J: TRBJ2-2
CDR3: CASSIGQGAGELFF
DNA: TGTGCCAGTAGTATCGGACAGGGGGCCGGGGAGCTGTTTTTT

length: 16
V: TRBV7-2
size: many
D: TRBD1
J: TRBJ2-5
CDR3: CASSFIPGQVQETQYF
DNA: TGTGCCAGCAGCTTCATCCCGGGACAGGTCCAAGAGACCCAGTACTTC

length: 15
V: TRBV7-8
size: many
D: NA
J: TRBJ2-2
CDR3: CASSRRLANTGELFF
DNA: TGTGCCAGCAGCCGCAGACTAGCGAACACCGGGGAGCTGTTTTTT

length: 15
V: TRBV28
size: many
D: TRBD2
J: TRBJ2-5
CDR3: CASSFPGRGQETQYF
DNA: TGTGCCAGCAGTTTCCCCGGGAGGGGGCAAGAGACCCAGTACTTC

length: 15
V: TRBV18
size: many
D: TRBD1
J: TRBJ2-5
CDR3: CASSPPLQGGETQYF
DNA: TGTGCCAGCTCACCACCATTACAGGGGGGAGAGACCCAGTACTTC